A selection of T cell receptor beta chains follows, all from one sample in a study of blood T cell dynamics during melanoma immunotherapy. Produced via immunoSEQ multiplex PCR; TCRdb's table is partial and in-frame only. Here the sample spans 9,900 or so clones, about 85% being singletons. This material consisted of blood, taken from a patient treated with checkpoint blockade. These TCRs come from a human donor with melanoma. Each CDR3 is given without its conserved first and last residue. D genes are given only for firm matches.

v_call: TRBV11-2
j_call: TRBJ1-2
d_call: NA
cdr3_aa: ATQHVRGIKDYGYT

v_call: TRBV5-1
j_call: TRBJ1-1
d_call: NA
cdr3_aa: ASSPQTGDYMSEAF

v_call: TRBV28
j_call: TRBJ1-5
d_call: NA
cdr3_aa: ASSVHGASNQPQH

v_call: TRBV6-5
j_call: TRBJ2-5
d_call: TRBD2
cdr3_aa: ASSYSGGLETQY

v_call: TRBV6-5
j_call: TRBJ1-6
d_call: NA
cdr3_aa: ASSYSLTETLSPLH

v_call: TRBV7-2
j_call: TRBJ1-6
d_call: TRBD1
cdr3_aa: ASSFSGGNSPLH

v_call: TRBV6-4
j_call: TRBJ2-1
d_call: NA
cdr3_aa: ASSDSEGGGGNNEQF

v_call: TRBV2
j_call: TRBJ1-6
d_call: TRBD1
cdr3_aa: ASSRQGARSPLH

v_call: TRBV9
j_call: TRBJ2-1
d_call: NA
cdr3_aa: ASSFRVHNEQF

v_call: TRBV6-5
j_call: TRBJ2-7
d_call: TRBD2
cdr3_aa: ASSYGRELEQY

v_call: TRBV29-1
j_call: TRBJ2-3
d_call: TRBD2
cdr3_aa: SVDRMGKSGTASTDTQY

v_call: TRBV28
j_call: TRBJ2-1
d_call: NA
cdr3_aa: ASFRSGARNEQF

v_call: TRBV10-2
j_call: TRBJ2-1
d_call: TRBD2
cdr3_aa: ASRQGLAREEQF

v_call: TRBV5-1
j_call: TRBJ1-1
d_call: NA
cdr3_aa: ASSLTTDTEAF

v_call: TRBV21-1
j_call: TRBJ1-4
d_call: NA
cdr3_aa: ASSKALGQGNEKLF

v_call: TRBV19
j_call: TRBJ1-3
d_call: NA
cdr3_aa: ASSIGVFAGNTIY

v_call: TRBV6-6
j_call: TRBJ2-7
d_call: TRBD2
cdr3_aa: ASRDASGGHYEQY

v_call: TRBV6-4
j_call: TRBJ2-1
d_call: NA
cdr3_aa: ASSEISRAANEQF

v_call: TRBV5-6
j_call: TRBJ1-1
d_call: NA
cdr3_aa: ASSPSTGTEAF

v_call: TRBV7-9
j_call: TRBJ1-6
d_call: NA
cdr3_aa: ASSPRNRGDSPLH

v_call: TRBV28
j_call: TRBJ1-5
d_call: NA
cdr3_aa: ASNPGGPSNQPQH

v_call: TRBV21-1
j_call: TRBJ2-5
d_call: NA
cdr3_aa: ASSKPFITGDETQY

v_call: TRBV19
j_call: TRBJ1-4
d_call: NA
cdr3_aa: ASSIYSYEKLF

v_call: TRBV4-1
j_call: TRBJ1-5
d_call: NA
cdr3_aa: ASSQEYLPQGASNQPQH

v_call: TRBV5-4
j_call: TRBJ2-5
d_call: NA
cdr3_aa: ASSLNIRAAEETQY

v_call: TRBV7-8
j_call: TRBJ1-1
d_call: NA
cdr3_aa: ASSYGHTEAF

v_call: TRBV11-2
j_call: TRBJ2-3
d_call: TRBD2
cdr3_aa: ASSLTGGPGDTQY

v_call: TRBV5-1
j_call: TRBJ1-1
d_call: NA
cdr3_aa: ASSLPQGIEAF

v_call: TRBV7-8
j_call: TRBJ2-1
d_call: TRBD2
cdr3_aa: ASRLAGYNEQF

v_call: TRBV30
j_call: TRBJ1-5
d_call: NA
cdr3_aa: AWSVSARGPQH

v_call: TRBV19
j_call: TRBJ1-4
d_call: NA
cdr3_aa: ASGLAGPNEKLF

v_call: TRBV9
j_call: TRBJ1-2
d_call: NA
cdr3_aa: ASSEQGNYGYT

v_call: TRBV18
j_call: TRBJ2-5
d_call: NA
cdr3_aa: ASSPSNPRQQETQY

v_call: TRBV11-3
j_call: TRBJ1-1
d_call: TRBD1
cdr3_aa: ASSSQGYTEAF

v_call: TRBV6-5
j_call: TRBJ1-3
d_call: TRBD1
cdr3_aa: ASSLDRGGNTIY

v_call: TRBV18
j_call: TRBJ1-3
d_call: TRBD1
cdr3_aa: ASSQDRGTPGNTIY

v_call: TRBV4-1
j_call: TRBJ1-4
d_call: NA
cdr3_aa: ASSQEGLPNQKLF

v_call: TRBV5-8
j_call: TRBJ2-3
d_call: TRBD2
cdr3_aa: ASSSLAGGSADTQY

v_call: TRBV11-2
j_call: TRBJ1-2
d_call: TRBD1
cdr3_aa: ASSFWAGGLRSYT

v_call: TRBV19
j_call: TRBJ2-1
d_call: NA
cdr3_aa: ASSIAGTSSYNEQF